This T cell receptor beta chain was recovered during a study of molecular identifiers for immune sequencing clone quantification. Listed TCR primers, together with previously described methods, were used for the bulk TCR libraries. TCRdb reprocessed the PCR reads with MiXCR, giving one entry per CDR3 protein. This sample has about half a million distinct CDR3 sequences; about 25% occur once, and the top ten carry roughly 0.77%. Preparation of naive CD8 libraries involved 20,000 to 1,000,000 sorted cells and 10%, 30% or 50% RNA. Germline V gene lookup returns CDR1 ENHRY and CDR2 SYGVKD. The CDR3 has 13 residues. Trimming stripped 4 bases from V and 4 bases from J, with 9 bases between.

The TCR comes from a human donor in good health. Some libraries in this study had Jurkat cell RNA spiked in. The V call is TRBV10-3, the J call TRBJ2-3; D may be TRBD1 (5 bases). The material sequenced was naive CD8+ T cells from blood, with Jurkat cell RNA spiked in. As for subset: FACS-sorted CD8+CD4-CCR7+CD45RA+ naive T cells. CDR3 in DNA: TGTGCCATCAGTGGTCAGGGTCCAGATACGCAGTATTTT. The encoded protein is CAISGQGPDTQYF.